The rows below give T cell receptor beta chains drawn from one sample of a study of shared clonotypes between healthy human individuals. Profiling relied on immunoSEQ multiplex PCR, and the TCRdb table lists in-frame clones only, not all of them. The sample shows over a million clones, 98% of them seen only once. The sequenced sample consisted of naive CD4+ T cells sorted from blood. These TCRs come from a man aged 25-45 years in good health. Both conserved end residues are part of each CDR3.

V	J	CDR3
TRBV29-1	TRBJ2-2	CSVVGENTGELFF
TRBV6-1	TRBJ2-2	CASIIGQTGELFF
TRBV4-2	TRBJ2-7	CASSSDGYEQYF
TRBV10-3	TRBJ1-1	CAISPGDRGRRTEAFF
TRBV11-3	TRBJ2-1	CASSLRLAGINEQFF
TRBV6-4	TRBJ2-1	CASSVGLHAEQFF
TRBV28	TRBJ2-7	CASSFGGPRSYEQYF
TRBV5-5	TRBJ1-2	CASSSGVDGVNYGYTF
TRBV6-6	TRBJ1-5	CASSTGSQPQHF
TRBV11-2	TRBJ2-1	CASSLGASGSYNEQFF
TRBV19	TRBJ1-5	CASSIVGFPNQPQHF
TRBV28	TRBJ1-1	CASRSPGGAFF
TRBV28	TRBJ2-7	CASSLGHFYEQYF
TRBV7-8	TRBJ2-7	CASSFRGGGPYEQYF
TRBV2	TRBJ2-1	CASSERLAAYNEQFF
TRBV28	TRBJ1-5	CASGERKQPQHF
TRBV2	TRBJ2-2	CASSEYGGLNTGELFF
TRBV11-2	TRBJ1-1	CASSQGTGGIWTEAFF
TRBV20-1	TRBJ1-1	CSAKTVEAFF
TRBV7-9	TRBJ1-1	CASSLEGGQEAFF
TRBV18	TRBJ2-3	CASSPAGPDTQYF
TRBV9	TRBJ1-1	CASSPRQGRYTEAFF
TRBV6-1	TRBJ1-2	CASSAKTLGGGYTF
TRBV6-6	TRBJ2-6	CVSSYPTGAGANVLTF
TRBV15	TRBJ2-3	CATSRFKQGLGSTDTQYF
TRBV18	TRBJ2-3	CASSPGTGGESAYF
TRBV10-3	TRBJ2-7	CASGGAGNEQYF
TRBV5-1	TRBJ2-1	CASSFGTSGRANYNEQFF
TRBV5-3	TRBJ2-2	CARSLASNFKNTGELFF
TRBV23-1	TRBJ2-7	CASRGGDEQYF
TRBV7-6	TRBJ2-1	CASSFTGLAGPSEQFF
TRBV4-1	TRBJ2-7	CASSWTQGALGEQYF
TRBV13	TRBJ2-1	CASSALKLAGKYNEQFF
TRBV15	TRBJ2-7	CATSRTTRNEQYF
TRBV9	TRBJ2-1	CASSVGQSYNEQFF
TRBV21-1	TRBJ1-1	CASSKPGIGANTEAFF
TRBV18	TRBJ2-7	CASSPTGPSDEQYF
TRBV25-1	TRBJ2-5	CASSVAGVETQYF
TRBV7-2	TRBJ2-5	CASSLNHLLQETQYF
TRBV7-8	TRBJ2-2	CASSPGTSGSGFGELFF
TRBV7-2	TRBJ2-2	CASSPPPGELFF
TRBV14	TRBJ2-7	CASSEETEGEQYF
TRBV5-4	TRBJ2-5	CASSFRAHSGGETQYF